This T cell receptor (beta chain) was observed in a study of T cells in localized non-small cell lung cancer. Findings and limits, study-wide: Uninvolved adjacent lung had higher T cell clonality than tumor and all other tissues. Adjacent lung had a median about 55 of the 100 largest tumor clones. A higher density of T cells in blood coincided with extended overall survival.

Remarks on this clone: Its antigen is still unknown.

TCRdb's copy holds only in-frame clones and misses some; the assay was immunoSEQ multiplex PCR. The sample has roughly 26,000 clones; 80% to 90% are singletons. Germline trimming cut 5 bases from V and 2 bases from J; bases unmatched to any gene: 8. CDR3 length: 15 amino acids. Germline assignment: CDR1 SGHAT and CDR2 FQNNGV. The chain combines TRBV11-2 with TRBJ1-1, with 7 bases lining up with TRBD1. The source was peripheral blood, collected before any cancer treatment. This TCR came from a female donor older than 55 with stage II squamous cell lung carcinoma. The CDR3 sequence: CASSPGQVKNTEAFF. The CDR3 bases are TGTGCCAGCAGCCCTGGACAGGTGAAAAACACTGAAGCTTTCTTT.